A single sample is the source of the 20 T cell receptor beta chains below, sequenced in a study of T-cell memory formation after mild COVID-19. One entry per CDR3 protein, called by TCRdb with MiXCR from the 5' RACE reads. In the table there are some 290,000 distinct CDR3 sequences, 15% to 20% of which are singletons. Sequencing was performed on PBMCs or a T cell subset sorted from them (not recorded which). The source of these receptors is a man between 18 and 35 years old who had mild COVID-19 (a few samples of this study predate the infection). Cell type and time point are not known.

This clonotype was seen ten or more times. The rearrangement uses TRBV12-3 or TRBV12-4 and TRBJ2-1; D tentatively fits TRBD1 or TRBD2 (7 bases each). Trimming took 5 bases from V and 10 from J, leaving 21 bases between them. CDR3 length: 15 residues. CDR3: CASSPGLGGPGEQFF. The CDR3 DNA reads TGTGCCAGCAGTCCAGGACTAGGGGGCCCGGGGGAGCAGTTCTTC.

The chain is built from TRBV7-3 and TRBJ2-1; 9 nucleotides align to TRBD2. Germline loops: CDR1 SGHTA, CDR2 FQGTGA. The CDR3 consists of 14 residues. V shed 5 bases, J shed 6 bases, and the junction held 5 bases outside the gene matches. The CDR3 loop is CASSPSGGLNEQFF. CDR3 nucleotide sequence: TGTGCCAGCAGCCCCAGCGGGGGGCTCAATGAGCAGTTCTTC.

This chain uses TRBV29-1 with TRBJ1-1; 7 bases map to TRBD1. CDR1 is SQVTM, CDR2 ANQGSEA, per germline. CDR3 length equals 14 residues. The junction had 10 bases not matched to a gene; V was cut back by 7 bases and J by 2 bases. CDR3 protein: CSANLRQGNTEAFF. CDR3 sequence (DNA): TGCAGCGCTAATCTCCGACAGGGCAACACTGAAGCTTTCTTT.

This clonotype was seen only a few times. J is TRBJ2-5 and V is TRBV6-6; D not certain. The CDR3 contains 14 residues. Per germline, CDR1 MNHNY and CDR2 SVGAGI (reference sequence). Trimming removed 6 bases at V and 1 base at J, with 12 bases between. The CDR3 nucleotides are TGTGCCAGCAGACTGCTCGGGCTCCAAGAGACCCAGTACTTC. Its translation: CASRLLGLQETQYF.

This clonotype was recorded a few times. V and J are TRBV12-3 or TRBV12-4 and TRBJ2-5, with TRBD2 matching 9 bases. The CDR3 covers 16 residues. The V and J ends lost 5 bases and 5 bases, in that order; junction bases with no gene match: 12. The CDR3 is CASSTHGVAGDETQYF. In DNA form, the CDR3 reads TGTGCCAGCAGTACCCATGGGGTAGCGGGGGATGAGACCCAGTACTTC.

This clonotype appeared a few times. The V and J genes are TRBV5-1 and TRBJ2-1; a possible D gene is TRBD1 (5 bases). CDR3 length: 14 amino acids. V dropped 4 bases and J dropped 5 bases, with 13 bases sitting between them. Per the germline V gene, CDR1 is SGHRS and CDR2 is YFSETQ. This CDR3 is CASSPPQGNNEQFF. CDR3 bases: TGCGCCAGCAGCCCACCTCAGGGAAACAATGAGCAGTTCTTC.

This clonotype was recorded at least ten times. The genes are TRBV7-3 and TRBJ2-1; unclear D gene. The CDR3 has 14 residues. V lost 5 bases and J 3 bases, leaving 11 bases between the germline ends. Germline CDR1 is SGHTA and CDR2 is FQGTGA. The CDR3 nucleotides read TGTGCCAGCAGCCCTGGAGAGTACTACAATGAGCAGTTCTTC. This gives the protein CASSPGEYYNEQFF.

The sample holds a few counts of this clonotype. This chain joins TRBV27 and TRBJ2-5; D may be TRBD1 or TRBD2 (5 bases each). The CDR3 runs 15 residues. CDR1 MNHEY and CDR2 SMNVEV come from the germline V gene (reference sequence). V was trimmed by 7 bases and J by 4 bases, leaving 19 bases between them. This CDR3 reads CASTALWGWGETQYF. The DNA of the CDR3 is TGTGCCAGCACTGCGCTTTGGGGGTGGGGAGAGACCCAGTACTTC.

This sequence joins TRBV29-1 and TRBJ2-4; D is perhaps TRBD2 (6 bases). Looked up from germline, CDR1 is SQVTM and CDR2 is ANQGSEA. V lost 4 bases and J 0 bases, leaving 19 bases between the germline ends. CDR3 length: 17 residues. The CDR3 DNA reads TGCAGCGTTGTACCGGGAGTCGGGGTCCTAGCCAAAAACATTCAGTACTTC. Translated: CSVVPGVGVLAKNIQYF. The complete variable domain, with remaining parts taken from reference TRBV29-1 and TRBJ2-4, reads SAVISQKPSRDICQRGTSLTIQCQVDSQVTMMFWYRQQPGQSLTLIATANQGSEATYESGFVIDKFPISRPNLTFSTLTVSNMSPEDSSIYLCSVVPGVGVLAKNIQYFGAGTRLSVL.

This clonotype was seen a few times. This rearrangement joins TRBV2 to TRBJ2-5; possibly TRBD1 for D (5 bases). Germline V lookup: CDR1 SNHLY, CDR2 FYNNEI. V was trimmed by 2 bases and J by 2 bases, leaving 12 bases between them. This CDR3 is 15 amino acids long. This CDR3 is CASSEHRLKQETQYF. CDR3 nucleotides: TGTGCCAGCAGTGAACACAGGCTCAAACAAGAGACCCAGTACTTC.

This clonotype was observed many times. This chain's CDR3 is CASSPWGRGNEQFF. The CDR3 DNA reads TGTGCCAGCAGTCCTTGGGGCAGGGGAAATGAGCAGTTCTTC. The chain employs TRBV2 and TRBJ2-1, with TRBD1 as a possible D gene (6 bases). Trimming shortened V by 5 bases and J by 7 bases, and 15 bases separated the two germline ends. Germline CDR1 reads SNHLY; CDR2 reads FYNNEI. CDR3 length: 14 amino acids.

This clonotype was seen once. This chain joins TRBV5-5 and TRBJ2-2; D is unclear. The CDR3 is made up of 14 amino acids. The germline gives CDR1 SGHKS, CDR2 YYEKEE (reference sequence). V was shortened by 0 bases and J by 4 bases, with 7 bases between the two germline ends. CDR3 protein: CASSLASFTGELFF. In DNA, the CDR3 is TGTGCCAGCAGCTTGGCGTCCTTCACCGGGGAGCTGTTTTTT.

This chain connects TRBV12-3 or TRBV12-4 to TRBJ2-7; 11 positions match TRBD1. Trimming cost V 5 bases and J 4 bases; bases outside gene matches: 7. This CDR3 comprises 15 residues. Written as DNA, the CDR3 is TGTGCCAGCAGTAAAGGGACAGGGGGACGGTACGAGCAGTACGTC. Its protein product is CASSKGTGGRYEQYV.

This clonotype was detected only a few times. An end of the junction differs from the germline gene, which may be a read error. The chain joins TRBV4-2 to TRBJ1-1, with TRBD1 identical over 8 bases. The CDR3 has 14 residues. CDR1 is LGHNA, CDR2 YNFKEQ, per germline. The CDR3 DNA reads TGTGCCAGCAGCGAAGACAGGGGGAACACTGAAGCTTTCTTT. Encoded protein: CASSEDRGNTEAFF.

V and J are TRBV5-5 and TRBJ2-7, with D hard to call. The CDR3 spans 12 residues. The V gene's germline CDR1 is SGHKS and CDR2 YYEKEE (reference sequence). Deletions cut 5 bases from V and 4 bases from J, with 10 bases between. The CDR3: CASRLSKYEQYF. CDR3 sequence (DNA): TGTGCCAGCAGGCTTAGTAAATACGAGCAGTACTTC.

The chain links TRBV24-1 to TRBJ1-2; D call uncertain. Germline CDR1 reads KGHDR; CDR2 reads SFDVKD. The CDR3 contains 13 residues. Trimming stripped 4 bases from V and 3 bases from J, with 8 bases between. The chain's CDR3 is CATSETGDYGYTF. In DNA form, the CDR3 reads TGTGCCACCAGTGAGACCGGGGACTATGGCTACACCTTC.

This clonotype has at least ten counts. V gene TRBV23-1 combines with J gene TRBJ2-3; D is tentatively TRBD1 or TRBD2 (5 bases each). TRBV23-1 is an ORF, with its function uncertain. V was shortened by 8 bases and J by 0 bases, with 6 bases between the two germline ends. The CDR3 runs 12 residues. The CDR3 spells CASWDSTDTQYF. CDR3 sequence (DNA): TGCGCCAGCTGGGACAGCACAGATACGCAGTATTTT.

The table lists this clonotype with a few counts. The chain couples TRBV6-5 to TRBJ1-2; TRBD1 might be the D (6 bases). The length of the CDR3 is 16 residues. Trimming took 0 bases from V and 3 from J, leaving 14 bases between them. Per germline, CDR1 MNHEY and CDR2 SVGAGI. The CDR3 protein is CASSYSTGLQDYGYTF. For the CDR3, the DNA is TGTGCCAGCAGTTACTCGACAGGTTTACAGGACTATGGCTACACCTTC.

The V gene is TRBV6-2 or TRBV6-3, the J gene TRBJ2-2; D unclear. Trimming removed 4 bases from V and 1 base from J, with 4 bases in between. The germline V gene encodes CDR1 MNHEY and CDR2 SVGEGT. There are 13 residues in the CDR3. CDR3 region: CASSWGNTGELFF. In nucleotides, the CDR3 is TGTGCCAGCAGTTGGGGGAACACCGGGGAGCTGTTTTTT.

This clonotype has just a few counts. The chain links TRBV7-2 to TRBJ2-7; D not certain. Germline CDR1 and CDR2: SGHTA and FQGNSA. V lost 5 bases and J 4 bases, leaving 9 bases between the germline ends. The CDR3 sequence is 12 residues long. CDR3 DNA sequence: TGTGCCAGCAGCCCCATACGATACGAGCAGTACTTC. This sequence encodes CASSPIRYEQYF.